These T cell receptor beta chains were read from a single sample in a study of blood T cell repertoires in COVID-19. Libraries were prepared by immunoSEQ multiplex PCR; TCRdb keeps only in-frame clonotypes and omits some of them. The sample consists of some 220,000 clones, approximately 78% of them appearing once. Sequencing was performed on peripheral blood. These receptors all come from a woman aged 70-85 years with COVID-19, enrolled during active disease. Each CDR3 is given with its conserved first and last residue. D genes are given only for firm matches. Part of the rows lack a size; the others show once, few, many or a class for expanded clones.

J gene: TRBJ1-3; D gene: .; clone size: .; V gene: TRBV5-8; CDR3 DNA: TGTGCCAGCAGCTTGCAGGGTTGGGGAAACACCATATATTTT; CDR3 protein: CASSLQGWGNTIYF
J gene: TRBJ2-3; D gene: .; clone size: .; V gene: TRBV7-3; CDR3 DNA: TGTGCCAGCAGTCCCTACGGTAGTAGCGGAAGCACAGATACGCAGTATTTT; CDR3 protein: CASSPYGSSGSTDTQYF
J gene: TRBJ1-4; D gene: .; clone size: .; V gene: TRBV2; CDR3 DNA: TGTGCCAGCAACATCCGGGGTTCTAATGAAAAACTGTTTTTT; CDR3 protein: CASNIRGSNEKLFF
J gene: TRBJ1-2; D gene: .; clone size: .; V gene: TRBV7-2; CDR3 DNA: TGTGCCAGCAGCTTAGTCGGCTATGGCTACACCTTC; CDR3 protein: CASSLVGYGYTF
J gene: TRBJ2-1; D gene: TRBD2; clone size: .; V gene: TRBV4-2; CDR3 DNA: TGTGCCAGCAGCCGAGAACTAGCGGGAGGCTCCAATGAGCAGTTCTTC; CDR3 protein: CASSRELAGGSNEQFF
J gene: TRBJ1-1; D gene: TRBD1; clone size: .; V gene: TRBV25-1; CDR3 DNA: TGTGCCAGCAGTGAGAGGGGGACAGTGGCTTTCTTT; CDR3 protein: CASSERGTVAFF
J gene: TRBJ2-7; D gene: .; clone size: once; V gene: TRBV24-1; CDR3 DNA: TGTGCCACCAGTGATTTCCGGAGCTACGAGCAGTACTTC; CDR3 protein: CATSDFRSYEQYF
J gene: TRBJ2-7; D gene: TRBD2; clone size: .; V gene: TRBV7-2; CDR3 DNA: TGTGCCAGCAGCTTAGAATGGGCTAGCGGGGAGCAGTACTTC; CDR3 protein: CASSLEWASGEQYF
J gene: TRBJ1-1; D gene: .; clone size: .; V gene: TRBV24-1; CDR3 DNA: TGTGCCACCAGTGCCGTTGCGCGTGAGGGTCAGAACACTGAAGCTTTCTTT; CDR3 protein: CATSAVAREGQNTEAFF
J gene: TRBJ2-3; D gene: .; clone size: .; V gene: TRBV7-2; CDR3 DNA: TGTGCCAGCAGCGACACCAGCACAGATACGCAGTATTTT; CDR3 protein: CASSDTSTDTQYF
J gene: TRBJ2-1; D gene: TRBD2; clone size: few; V gene: TRBV7-9; CDR3 DNA: TGTGCCAGCAGCACCGGGGGGGGCACACGAGAGCAGTTCTTC; CDR3 protein: CASSTGGGTREQFF
J gene: TRBJ2-7; D gene: TRBD2; clone size: .; V gene: TRBV7-2; CDR3 DNA: TGTGCCAGCAGCTTAACCCCCCTAGCGGGAGTAACGCAGTACTTC; CDR3 protein: CASSLTPLAGVTQYF
J gene: TRBJ2-2; D gene: TRBD2; clone size: few; V gene: TRBV7-9; CDR3 DNA: TGTGCCAGCAGCGAGGTAGCGGGCACCGGGGAGCTGTTTTTT; CDR3 protein: CASSEVAGTGELFF
J gene: TRBJ2-1; D gene: TRBD2; clone size: .; V gene: TRBV19; CDR3 DNA: TGTGCCACCTTCCCCGGGAGGGCTAACTACAATGAGCAGTTCTTC; CDR3 protein: CATFPGRANYNEQFF
J gene: TRBJ1-1; D gene: .; clone size: .; V gene: TRBV11-2; CDR3 DNA: TGTGCCAGCAGCTTAATGGGGGGACGAAACACTGAAGCTTTCTTT; CDR3 protein: CASSLMGGRNTEAFF
J gene: TRBJ2-6; D gene: TRBD2; clone size: .; V gene: TRBV28; CDR3 DNA: TGTGCCAGCAGTTCTTGGCTAGCGGGAAACTCTGGGGCCAACGTCCTGACTTTC; CDR3 protein: CASSSWLAGNSGANVLTF
J gene: TRBJ1-5; D gene: .; clone size: .; V gene: TRBV19; CDR3 DNA: TGTGCCAGTAGTATAGACCTCGACAGTGTTGGGGCCCAGCATTTT; CDR3 protein: CASSIDLDSVGAQHF
J gene: TRBJ2-7; D gene: TRBD2; clone size: .; V gene: TRBV18; CDR3 DNA: TGTGCCGGAACAAGCGGGGCCTCCTACGAGCAGTACTTC; CDR3 protein: CAGTSGASYEQYF
J gene: TRBJ2-5; D gene: TRBD1; clone size: .; V gene: TRBV7-2; CDR3 DNA: TGTGCCAGCAGCTTCCGACAGGGTGGGACCCAGTACTTC; CDR3 protein: CASSFRQGGTQYF
J gene: TRBJ1-4; D gene: TRBD1; clone size: .; V gene: TRBV11-3; CDR3 DNA: TGTGCCAGCAGCTTAGCAACCCCCGGGACAGGGTATGAAAAACTGTTTTTT; CDR3 protein: CASSLATPGTGYEKLFF
J gene: TRBJ2-2; D gene: .; clone size: .; V gene: TRBV28; CDR3 DNA: TGTGCCGCCGGGACATTCACCGGGGAGCTGTTTTTT; CDR3 protein: CAAGTFTGELFF
J gene: TRBJ2-1; D gene: TRBD2; clone size: .; V gene: TRBV7-9; CDR3 DNA: TGTGCCAGCAGCTTAGGAGCGGGAGGAGTTAATGAGCAGTTCTTC; CDR3 protein: CASSLGAGGVNEQFF
J gene: TRBJ1-3; D gene: TRBD1; clone size: .; V gene: TRBV13; CDR3 DNA: TGTGCCAGCAGCTTATCAGGGACAGGGGTAAACACCATATATTTT; CDR3 protein: CASSLSGTGVNTIYF
J gene: TRBJ2-1; D gene: .; clone size: once; V gene: TRBV5-1; CDR3 DNA: TGCGCCAGCAGCTCAGCGGGCCCCCCTGATGAGCAGTTCTTC; CDR3 protein: CASSSAGPPDEQFF
J gene: TRBJ2-3; D gene: .; clone size: .; V gene: TRBV7-2; CDR3 DNA: TGTGCCAGCAGCCTCGGCGGCGGCACGCAGTATTTT; CDR3 protein: CASSLGGGTQYF
J gene: TRBJ2-5; D gene: .; clone size: .; V gene: TRBV7-9; CDR3 DNA: TGTGCCAGCCGTGGTCTCGGCAGGGGGGTCGGGGAGACCCAGTACTTC; CDR3 protein: CASRGLGRGVGETQYF
J gene: TRBJ2-3; D gene: TRBD2; clone size: few; V gene: TRBV6-2/TRBV6-3; CDR3 DNA: TGTGCCAGCAGTTACATTTTGCGGGCTAGCGGGACCCCGAGGACAGATACGCAGTATTTT; CDR3 protein: CASSYILRASGTPRTDTQYF
J gene: TRBJ1-1; D gene: .; clone size: .; V gene: TRBV30; CDR3 DNA: TGTGCCTGGGGGGACATGAACACTGAAGCTTTCTTT; CDR3 protein: CAWGDMNTEAFF
J gene: TRBJ1-5; D gene: .; clone size: .; V gene: TRBV7-8; CDR3 DNA: TGTGCCAGCAGCCTAGGAGGTCAGCCCCAGCATTTT; CDR3 protein: CASSLGGQPQHF
J gene: TRBJ2-5; D gene: TRBD1; clone size: .; V gene: TRBV24-1; CDR3 DNA: TGTGCCACCAGTGATGGAAACAGGGGGCAAGAGACCCAGTACTTC; CDR3 protein: CATSDGNRGQETQYF
J gene: TRBJ2-1; D gene: TRBD2; clone size: .; V gene: TRBV7-2; CDR3 DNA: TGTGCCAGCAGCTTAAGTAAGGGGACTAGCGGCCGGGGGGATGAGCAGTTCTTC; CDR3 protein: CASSLSKGTSGRGDEQFF
J gene: TRBJ1-5; D gene: TRBD1; clone size: .; V gene: TRBV30; CDR3 DNA: TGTGCCTGGAGTGTACGGGGACAGGCCGGACAGCCCCAGCATTTT; CDR3 protein: CAWSVRGQAGQPQHF
J gene: TRBJ1-1; D gene: .; clone size: once; V gene: TRBV5-1; CDR3 DNA: TGCGCCAGCAGCCTCAGGAACACTGAAGCTTTCTTT; CDR3 protein: CASSLRNTEAFF
J gene: TRBJ1-5; D gene: .; clone size: few; V gene: TRBV6-2/TRBV6-3; CDR3 DNA: TGTGCCAGCAGTTACTCGGCCAGGGCGGGCAATCAGCCCCAGCATTTT; CDR3 protein: CASSYSARAGNQPQHF
J gene: TRBJ1-1; D gene: .; clone size: .; V gene: TRBV5-6; CDR3 DNA: TGTGCCAGCAGCTTGTCGGGACACAAGACGGCTGAAGCTTTCTTT; CDR3 protein: CASSLSGHKTAEAFF
J gene: TRBJ1-1; D gene: .; clone size: .; V gene: TRBV18; CDR3 DNA: TGTGCCAGCTCACCACTCCCCCCGCCAGTGAACACTGAAGCTTTCTTT; CDR3 protein: CASSPLPPPVNTEAFF
J gene: TRBJ1-2; D gene: .; clone size: .; V gene: TRBV5-5; CDR3 DNA: TGTGCCAGCAGCTTGGGAGGACTGGGCTATGGCTACACCTTC; CDR3 protein: CASSLGGLGYGYTF
J gene: TRBJ1-2; D gene: .; clone size: .; V gene: TRBV5-1; CDR3 DNA: TGCGCCAGCAGCCCGGCCAAGGGGCTTAACTATGGCTACACCTTC; CDR3 protein: CASSPAKGLNYGYTF
J gene: TRBJ1-1; D gene: .; clone size: .; V gene: TRBV18; CDR3 DNA: TGTGCCAGCTCCCCGACAGATGTGAACACTGAAGCTTTCTTT; CDR3 protein: CASSPTDVNTEAFF
J gene: TRBJ2-4; D gene: .; clone size: .; V gene: TRBV19; CDR3 DNA: TGTGCCAGTACCTCAGTGACGGGTGGAGGCAAAAACATTCAGTACTTC; CDR3 protein: CASTSVTGGGKNIQYF